The T cell receptor beta chain under discussion was sequenced for a study of shared clonotypes between healthy human individuals. Study as a whole: CD8 memory received one plate per donor, CD8 naive two, CD4 memory three and CD4 naive three.

The repertoire was sequenced with immunoSEQ multiplex PCR; TCRdb's copy has only in-frame clones and lacks some. Seen here are over 2 million clones, about nine tenths observed once, and the top ten hold more than 0.35%. This clone has just a few counts. CDR1 is SNHLY and CDR2 is FYNNEI in the germline V gene. Trimming stripped 3 bases from V and 9 bases from J, with 11 bases between. The CDR3 is 12 amino acids. The sample comprised naive CD4+ T cells from PBMCs. The subset here: CD45RA+ positively selected. The chain carries TRBV2 and TRBJ1-1, with no clear D. This receptor was obtained from a man between 18 and 35 years old in good health. Some clones in this sample may be carry-over from other donors' samples. This CDR3 is CASSELGSKAFF. In DNA form, the CDR3 reads TGTGCCAGCAGTGAGTTGGGATCCAAAGCTTTCTTT.